The 23 T cell receptor beta chains below come from one sample, sequenced in a study of OX40 agonist ivuxolimab in advanced cancers. Profiled with immunoSEQ multiplex PCR; TCRdb holds only in-frame clones, not every one. The sample holds roughly 100,000 clones, just over 90% seen once. The sequencing here drew on CD4+ or CD8+ T cells sorted from blood, taken in a trial of the OX40 agonist ivuxolimab. These receptors were collected from an adult with an advanced solid tumor such as melanoma, head and neck, liver or kidney cancer.

The rearrangement links TRBV18 to TRBJ2-5; 7 bases are a match to TRBD2. This CDR3 is built from 15 residues. Trimming took 5 bases from V and 5 from J; bases not matched to a gene: 11. Germline V gene sequence: CDR1 KGHSH, CDR2 LQKENI. Written as DNA, the CDR3 is TGTGCCAGCTCAACGGAGCGGGGTGGTCGGGAGACCCAGTACTTC. This gives the protein CASSTERGGRETQYF. The variable domain in full, with the rest retrieved from reference TRBV18 and TRBJ2-5, is NAGVMQNPRHLVRRRGQEARLRCSPMKGHSHVYWYRQLPEEGLKFMVYLQKENIIDESGMPKERFSAEFPKEGPSILRIQQVVRGDSAAYFCASSTERGGRETQYFGPGTRLLVL.

The sample holds a few counts of this clone. This chain links TRBV29-1 with TRBJ1-4; maybe TRBD1 (5 bases). The CDR3 contains 12 residues. CDR1 and CDR2 (germline): SQVTM, ANQGSEA. Trimming pared 4 bases from V and 8 bases from J, leaving 11 bases between. Written as DNA, the CDR3 is TGCAGCGTTGCTGGGGCGGGGGAAAAACTGTTTTTT. Protein: CSVAGAGEKLFF.

The chain is built from TRBV5-1 and TRBJ2-1; D is undetermined. The length of the CDR3 is 13 residues. Germline-derived CDR1 and CDR2 are SGHRS and YFSETQ. Trimming shortened V by 1 base and J by 9 bases, and 11 bases separated the two germline ends. In DNA, the CDR3 is TGCGCCAGCAGCTTGAACCAGGTCGGTGAGCAGTTCTTC. Encoded protein: CASSLNQVGEQFF.

This clone turned up a few times. This chain uses TRBV5-5 with TRBJ2-3; the match to TRBD1 covers 9 bases. The CDR3 consists of 16 residues. In germline, CDR1 is SGHKS, CDR2 YYEKEE (reference sequence). J gave up 3 bases and V 3 bases, and 8 bases lay outside the gene matches. In DNA form, the CDR3 reads TGTGCCAGCAGCTCAGGAATCGGACAGGGGACAGATACGCAGTATTTT. Protein product: CASSSGIGQGTDTQYF.

The chain carries TRBV19 and TRBJ1-5; no definite D call. CDR1 is LNHDA, CDR2 SQIVND, per germline (reference sequence). Trimming stripped 9 bases from V and 2 bases from J, with 11 bases between. This CDR3 region has 13 residues. The CDR3 region is CASTIEGNQPQHF. The CDR3 nucleotides read TGTGCCAGCACTATAGAGGGCAATCAGCCCCAGCATTTT. Looking up the rest from reference TRBV19 and TRBJ1-5 gives the full variable domain: DGGITQSPKYLFRKEGQNVTLSCEQNLNHDAMYWYRQDPGQGLRLIYYSQIVNDFQKGDIAEGYSVSREKKESFPLTVTSAQKNPTAFYLCASTIEGNQPQHFGDGTRLSIL.

The V and J genes are TRBV19 and TRBJ2-3, with D perhaps TRBD2 (5 bases). The CDR3 spans 15 residues. V was trimmed by 6 bases and J by 3 bases, leaving 16 bases between them. Germline values: CDR1 LNHDA, CDR2 SQIVND (reference sequence). Here the CDR3 DNA reads TGTGCCAGTAGGACGCACGACCCGGGGACAGATACGCAGTATTTT. Protein product: CASRTHDPGTDTQYF.

The chain carries TRBV5-1 and TRBJ2-7, with D perhaps TRBD1 (7 bases). This CDR3 spans 15 amino acids. V was shortened by 3 bases and J by 2 bases, with 15 bases between the two germline ends. CDR1 and CDR2 from the germline V gene are SGHRS and YFSETQ. For the CDR3, the DNA is TGCGCCAGCAGCTCCTCCCAGGGGGGAACCTACGAGCAGTACTTC. Its protein is CASSSSQGGTYEQYF.

The rearrangement uses TRBV28 and TRBJ2-1; D not certain. The CDR3 is made up of 13 amino acids. Germline CDR1 is MDHEN and CDR2 is SYDVKM. V gave up 4 bases and J gave up 7 bases, with 11 bases separating them. CDR3 loop: CASSSTQANEQFF. In DNA form, the CDR3 reads TGTGCCAGCAGTTCTACCCAAGCAAATGAGCAGTTCTTC.

This chain uses TRBV15 with TRBJ2-5, with D perhaps assigned TRBD1 or TRBD2 (5 bases each). The CDR3 runs 14 residues. Germline V gene sequence: CDR1 LNHNV, CDR2 YYDKDF (reference sequence). V shed 1 base and J shed 4 bases, with 10 bases lying between them. As DNA, the CDR3 is TGTGCCACCAGCAGAGGACGGGGCGGAGAGACCCAGTACTTC. This translates into CATSRGRGGETQYF.

The V call is TRBV9, the J call TRBJ1-2; no firm D call. Germline V gene data show CDR1 as SGDLS and CDR2 as YYNGEE. This CDR3 is built from 17 residues. V lost 4 bases to trimming and J lost 6 bases, with 25 bases between them. As DNA, the CDR3 is TGTGCCAGCAGCTCCAATAACCCCGGGATTACAACTGATGGCTACACCTTC. It translates to CASSSNNPGITTDGYTF.

This sequence joins TRBV19 and TRBJ1-1; the D gene is possibly TRBD1 (5 bases). Germline-derived CDR1 and CDR2 are LNHDA and SQIVND (reference sequence). V was trimmed by 7 bases and J by 4 bases, leaving 13 bases between them. This CDR3 has 13 residues. For the CDR3, the DNA is TGTGCCAGTAACGTAGGGGCTGGCACTGAAGCTTTCTTT. This codes for CASNVGAGTEAFF. The full variable domain, in which reference TRBV19 and TRBJ1-1 provide the parts outside the CDR3, is DGGITQSPKYLFRKEGQNVTLSCEQNLNHDAMYWYRQDPGQGLRLIYYSQIVNDFQKGDIAEGYSVSREKKESFPLTVTSAQKNPTAFYLCASNVGAGTEAFFGQGTRLTVV.

The sample holds a few counts of this clone. The chain has TRBV21-1 and TRBJ1-2. TRBV21-1 is a pseudogene segment. This CDR3 has 13 amino acids. The CDR3 loop reads CASSKAVLNGYTF. The CDR3 DNA reads TGTGCCAGCAGCAAAGCAGTGTTGAATGGCTACACCTTC.

The chain uses TRBV28 and TRBJ2-7; 7 nucleotides agree with TRBD2. Germline V gene sequence: CDR1 MDHEN, CDR2 SYDVKM. V was pared by 4 bases and J by 6 bases, with 3 bases of the junction left unmatched. This CDR3 contains 12 residues. DNA for the CDR3: TGTGCCAGCAGTTCGATAGCGGGCGAGCAGTACTTC. This gives the protein CASSSIAGEQYF.

V and J are TRBV4-3 and TRBJ2-1, with 9 positions matching TRBD2. CDR1 LGHNA and CDR2 YSLEER come from the germline V gene. J gave up 7 bases and V 5 bases, and 9 bases lay outside the gene matches. There are 15 residues in the CDR3. The CDR3 coding sequence is TGCGCCAGCAGCTCCCCTAGCGGGGTGGCGAATGAGCAGTTCTTC. Translation gives CASSSPSGVANEQFF.

This chain uses TRBV11-1 with TRBJ2-4; possible D gene TRBD2, 5 bases. This CDR3 region has 15 residues. V was shortened by 5 bases and J by 0 bases, with 11 bases between the two germline ends. CDR1 is SGHAT and CDR2 is FQDESV in the germline V gene (reference sequence). CDR3 residues: CASSLGELAKNIQYF. The CDR3 DNA sequence: TGTGCCAGCAGCCTCGGGGAACTAGCCAAAAACATTCAGTACTTC.

This chain links TRBV19 with TRBJ1-6, with D hard to call. This CDR3 spans 16 amino acids. Trimming took 6 bases from V and 0 from J, leaving 12 bases between them. Germline V gene lookup returns CDR1 LNHDA and CDR2 SQIVND (reference sequence). The CDR3 DNA sequence: TGTGCCAGTAGCAACGGCCTCAGCTCCTATAATTCACCCCTCCACTTT. It specifies CASSNGLSSYNSPLHF.

The chain is built from TRBV7-9 and TRBJ1-5; D is uncertain. Trimming stripped 4 bases from V and 0 bases from J, with 10 bases between. CDR1 and CDR2 (germline): SEHNR, FQNEAQ (reference sequence). The CDR3 has 15 amino acids. Here the CDR3 reads CASSSTGYSNQPQHF. Written as DNA, the CDR3 is TGTGCCAGCAGCTCCACGGGTTATAGCAATCAGCCCCAGCATTTT.

This clone is a singleton in its sample. The chain has TRBV6-6 and TRBJ1-1, with D possibly TRBD1 on 5 matching bases. V lost 2 bases, J lost 1 base, and 8 bases lay in between. The CDR3 length is 14 residues. Per the germline V gene, CDR1 is MNHNY and CDR2 is SVGAGI (reference sequence). This chain's CDR3 is CASSYGQPNTEAFF. For the CDR3, the DNA is TGTGCCAGCAGTTACGGACAACCGAACACTGAAGCTTTCTTT.

The V call is TRBV28, the J call TRBJ1-2, with D possibly being TRBD1 (6 bases). The CDR3 extends over 16 amino acids. CDR1 and CDR2 (germline): MDHEN, SYDVKM. V gave up 5 bases and J gave up 2 bases, with 18 bases separating them. The CDR3 reads CASSTTGMGYNYGYTF. The DNA for the CDR3 is TGTGCCAGCAGTACAACAGGGATGGGCTACAACTATGGCTACACCTTC.

The chain recombines TRBV27 with TRBJ1-1; no reliable D call. Germline-derived CDR1 and CDR2 are MNHEY and SMNVEV (reference sequence). Trimming removed 4 bases at V and 7 bases at J, with 16 bases between. The CDR3 is made up of 14 amino acids. DNA of the CDR3: TGTGCCAGCAGTTCGTACGGGGAGGGTGTTGAAGCTTTCTTT. Its translation: CASSSYGEGVEAFF.

The CDR3: CASSTGSRSGTDTQYF. CDR3 sequence (DNA): TGTGCCAGCAGTACAGGGTCCCGGTCCGGCACAGATACGCAGTATTTT. J is TRBJ2-3 and V is TRBV28; TRBD1 is a possible D gene (6 bases). Germline lookup yields CDR1 MDHEN and CDR2 SYDVKM. Trimming cost V 5 bases and J 1 base, with 16 bases left between them. The CDR3 contains 16 residues.

The chain uses TRBV29-1 and TRBJ2-3, with 8 bases fitting TRBD1. CDR1 is SQVTM, CDR2 ANQGSEA, per germline. The V segment lost 7 bases and the J segment 4 bases; nucleotides outside the gene matches: 7. CDR3 size: 13 residues. The DNA for the CDR3 is TGCAGCGCTGGGGACAGGTCCGCAGATACGCAGTATTTT. Translating it yields CSAGDRSADTQYF.

This chain connects TRBV18 to TRBJ2-6; 9 nucleotides agree with TRBD1. Germline V gene lookup returns CDR1 KGHSH and CDR2 LQKENI. J lost 2 bases, V lost 6 bases, and 11 bases had no gene match. The CDR3 loop spans 18 amino acids. The CDR3 DNA follows: TGTGCCAGCTCCCAGACAGGGGGGCGCGGTACTGGGGCCAACGTCCTGACTTTC. Translation: CASSQTGGRGTGANVLTF.